These T cell receptor beta chains were read from a single sample in a study of blood T cell repertoires in COVID-19. Only in-frame clones appear in the TCRdb table, and some are missing; sequencing was by immunoSEQ multiplex PCR. The sample has more than 200,000 clones, about 87% seen once; the top ten hold roughly 6%. Sequenced: peripheral blood. The receptors originated from a woman under 40 with COVID-19, enrolled during active disease. Each CDR3 is given with its conserved first and last residue. A D gene is named only where the DNA matches it firmly. Clone size is stated in some rows and not others, as once, few, many or a class when expanded.

D gene | J gene | V gene | clone size | CDR3 protein | CDR3 DNA
. | TRBJ2-7 | TRBV5-1 | . | CASSSDIYEQYF | TGCGCCAGCAGCTCGGACATCTACGAGCAGTACTTC
. | TRBJ1-6 | TRBV27 | . | CASRRQVDNSPLHF | TGTGCCAGCAGAAGACAGGTGGATAATTCACCCCTCCACTTT
. | TRBJ1-5 | TRBV28 | few | CASTYSNQPQHF | TGTGCCAGCACGTATAGCAATCAGCCCCAGCATTTT
TRBD2 | TRBJ2-7 | TRBV4-1 | . | CASSPGRGSTYEQYF | TGCGCCAGCAGCCCAGGGCGGGGGTCGACCTACGAGCAGTACTTC
TRBD1 | TRBJ1-2 | TRBV28 | . | CASSPGQDPIYGYTF | TGTGCCAGCAGTCCCGGACAGGATCCAATCTATGGCTACACCTTC
. | TRBJ2-3 | TRBV9 | few | CASAPGSRGWDTQYF | TGTGCCAGCGCCCCGGGGTCACGGGGGTGGGATACGCAGTATTTT
TRBD1 | TRBJ2-2 | TRBV10-3 | . | CAIRTGQGNTGELFF | TGTGCCATCAGGACTGGACAGGGTAACACCGGGGAGCTGTTTTTT
. | TRBJ1-1 | TRBV5-1 | . | CASSGGGGDTEAFF | TGCGCCAGCAGCGGGGGAGGAGGGGACACTGAAGCTTTCTTT
. | TRBJ1-2 | TRBV5-6 | . | CASSLGNFYGYTF | TGTGCCAGCAGCTTGGGTAACTTCTATGGCTACACCTTC
TRBD1 | TRBJ2-1 | TRBV11-3 | . | CASSLESQGDEQFF | TGTGCCAGCAGCTTAGAAAGCCAGGGGGATGAGCAGTTCTTC
TRBD1 | TRBJ1-2 | TRBV7-2 | . | CASSLGWGQGDYGYTF | TGTGCCAGCAGCTTAGGGTGGGGACAGGGAGACTATGGCTACACCTTC
. | TRBJ2-5 | TRBV4-2 | . | CASSQDYASSTLVGETQYF | TGTGCCAGCAGCCAAGATTATGCTAGCAGCACCCTGGTGGGAGAGACCCAGTACTTC
TRBD2 | TRBJ2-1 | TRBV7-9 | . | CASSGASSGIHNEQFF | TGTGCCAGCAGCGGGGCGTCTAGCGGGATTCACAATGAGCAGTTCTTC
. | TRBJ2-1 | TRBV11-3 | . | CASRTRENYYNEQFF | TGTGCCAGCAGGACTCGGGAGAACTACTACAATGAGCAGTTCTTC
TRBD2 | TRBJ2-4 | TRBV9 | . | CASSVGSGRALAKNIQYF | TGTGCCAGCAGCGTAGGTAGCGGGAGGGCCCTGGCCAAAAACATTCAGTACTTC
TRBD2 | TRBJ2-2 | TRBV4-1 | . | CASSSGANTGELFF | TGCGCCAGCAGTAGCGGGGCTAACACCGGGGAGCTGTTTTTT